This TCR beta chain is from a study of T-cell memory formation after mild COVID-19. Trimming shortened V by 6 bases and J by 4 bases, and 7 bases separated the two germline ends. Germline CDR1 KGHSH, CDR2 LQKENI. CDR3 length: 12 amino acids. A note on this clonotype: Its antigen is unknown.

Findings and caveats of the study: Of the contracting clones, CD4+ ones lay mainly in CM and EM, and CD8+ ones in EMRA. That cross-reactive memory joined was suggested by some responding clones appearing in pre-infection memory.

TCRdb re-analysed the 5' RACE reads in MiXCR, keeping a single row per CDR3 protein. This sample has about 430,000 distinct CDR3 sequences; more than 15% occur once, and the top ten carry under 25%. The TCR comes from a man younger than 35 who had mild COVID-19 (a few samples of this study predate the infection). Cell type and time point are not known. The chain combines TRBV18 with TRBJ2-1; D remains ambiguous. Sequences were obtained from PBMCs or a T cell subset sorted from them (not recorded which). Here the CDR3 reads CASSTEYNEQFF. As DNA, the CDR3 is TGTGCCAGCTCCACCGAGTACAATGAGCAGTTCTTC.